Below, 9 T cell receptor beta chains from the same sample are listed, as sequenced in a study of vaccination and CD4 T cells after COVID-19. The Oncomine TCR Beta short-read assay was applied to DNA of cultured CD4+ T cells. A single record per CDR3 protein comes from TCRdb applying MiXCR to the PCR reads. The table records some 15,000 distinct CDR3 sequences, approximately 52% of them present only once. Their antigens remain unidentified. Treatment given: roughly ten-day PBMC culture with coronavirus spike peptide pools or control peptides (ViraFEST assay). The specimen sequenced was CD4+ T cells from blood, cultured in vitro. The receptors derive from a human donor who had recovered from COVID-19.

In its sample, this clonotype is medium-sized. The chain uses TRBV2 and TRBJ2-6; no clear D. The CDR3 covers 15 residues. CDR1 SNHLY and CDR2 FYNNEI come from the germline V gene. Trimming removed 6 bases from V and 0 bases from J, with 9 bases in between. The CDR3 loop is CASSQTRSGANVLTF. CDR3 nucleotide sequence: TGTGCCAGCAGCCAAACCCGCTCTGGGGCCAACGTCCTGACTTTC.

The genes are TRBV7-9 and TRBJ2-1; D unresolved. The V gene's germline CDR1 is SEHNR and CDR2 FQNEAQ (reference sequence). This CDR3 region has 15 residues. The germline V and J ends were trimmed by 1 base and 4 bases, with 11 bases remaining between them. The DNA of the CDR3 is TGTGCCAGCAGCTTAGAAGCCAGGCCGTACAATGAGCAGTTCTTC. The encoded protein is CASSLEARPYNEQFF.

This clonotype has more than one count but fewer than ten. CDR3 bases: TGCAGTGCTAGAGATATAGGAGGGGGCGCGAGTGGCAATCAGCCCCAGCATTTT. The encoded protein is CSARDIGGGASGNQPQHF. The chain joins TRBV20-1 to TRBJ1-5; 7 nucleotides line up with TRBD1. The CDR3 loop spans 18 amino acids. CDR1 DFQATT and CDR2 SNEGSKA come from the germline V gene (reference sequence). V lost 0 bases to trimming and J lost 2 bases; unmatched junction nucleotides: 13.

CDR3 nucleotide sequence: TGTGCCAGCATTCTAGCCGGCACAGATACGCAGTATTTT. Protein product: CASILAGTDTQYF. The rearrangement uses TRBV6-2 or TRBV6-3 and TRBJ2-3; the D gene is possibly TRBD2 (5 bases). Germline CDR1 is MNHEY and CDR2 is SVGEGT. The V and J ends lost 7 bases and 1 base respectively, with 9 bases between them. The CDR3 totals 13 residues.

This clonotype was found a few times. The V and J genes are TRBV20-1 and TRBJ1-6; tentative D call: TRBD1 (5 bases). Germline assignment: CDR1 DFQATT and CDR2 SNEGSKA (reference sequence). This CDR3 is 14 amino acids long. V was pared by 7 bases and J by 4 bases, with 14 bases between. This CDR3 is CSGSGGVYNSPLHF. CDR3 nucleotides: TGCAGTGGGTCGGGGGGGGTATATAATTCACCCCTCCACTTT.

The chain joins TRBV27 to TRBJ1-2; 10 nucleotides align to TRBD1. Trimming cost V 4 bases and J 5 bases; bases outside gene matches: 10. The germline V gene has CDR1 MNHEY and CDR2 SMNVEV (reference sequence). The CDR3 length is 16 residues. CDR3 bases: TGTGCCAGCAGTTCCGGGACAGGGGCCTTTATTTATGGCTACACCTTC. This translates into CASSSGTGAFIYGYTF.

The rearrangement uses TRBV6-5 and TRBJ1-1; 9 bases map to TRBD1. Germline trimming cut 4 bases from V and 1 base from J; bases unmatched to any gene: 1. This CDR3 comprises 14 residues. The germline V gene has CDR1 MNHEY and CDR2 SVGAGI. CDR3 bases: TGTGCCAGCAGTTTACAGGGGGCGAACACTGAAGCTTTCTTT. The encoded protein is CASSLQGANTEAFF.

The rearrangement links TRBV12-3 or TRBV12-4 to TRBJ1-1; 9 positions agree with TRBD1. Trimming cost V 6 bases and J 10 bases; bases outside gene matches: 12. CDR3 length: 14 residues. The CDR3 here is CASSFSDRGGVAFF. The DNA for the CDR3 is TGTGCCAGCAGCTTCTCGGACAGGGGAGGCGTAGCTTTCTTT.

V and J are TRBV18 and TRBJ2-5; possible D gene TRBD1, 6 bases. This CDR3 is built from 15 residues. CDR1 is KGHSH and CDR2 is LQKENI in the germline V gene. V was shortened by 3 bases and J by 1 base, with 12 bases between the two germline ends. This CDR3 reads CASSPYGQSQETQYF. The CDR3 nucleotides are TGTGCCAGCTCACCCTACGGACAGAGCCAAGAGACCCAGTACTTC.